The next 28 T cell receptor beta chains were all read from a single sample in a study of blood T cell repertoires in COVID-19. The data were produced by immunoSEQ multiplex PCR, yet TCRdb's version contains in-frame clones alone and is incomplete. The table lists roughly 230,000 clones, approximately 84% of them singletons. Material for sequencing was PBMCs or T cells enriched from blood (not recorded which). The receptors stem from a woman aged 45-65 years who had been exposed to COVID-19.

For this clone: An end of the junction does not agree with germline; a read error may underlie this. This rearrangement joins TRBV7-2 to TRBJ2-5; D gene unclear. This CDR3 has 11 residues. Germline CDR1 reads SGHTA; CDR2 reads FQGNSA. CDR3 sequence (DNA): TGTGCCAGCAGCTCCCAAAAGACCCAGTACTTC. Translating it yields CASSSQKTQYF. The entire variable domain, with the rest obtained from reference TRBV7-2 and TRBJ2-5, is as follows: GAGVSQSPSNKVTEKGKDVELRCDPISGHTALYWYRQSLGQGLEFLIYFQGNSAPDKSGLPSDRFSAERTGGSVSTLTIQRTQQEDSAVYLCASSSQKTQYFGPGTRLLVL.

Ten or more counts support this clone. V usage is TRBV30 and J usage is TRBJ1-1; 8 nucleotides agree with TRBD1. Trimming took 7 bases from V and 5 from J; bases not matched to a gene: 9. The CDR3 has 13 residues. CDR1 and CDR2 from the germline V gene are GTSNPN and SVGIG (reference sequence). The CDR3 bases are TGTGCCTTATCAAGGGACAGGCGGACTGAAGCTTTCTTT. Protein: CALSRDRRTEAFF. Full variable domain (rest looked up from reference TRBV30 and TRBJ1-1): SQTIHQWPATLVQPVGSPLSLECTVEGTSNPNLYWYRQAAGRGLQLLFYSVGIGQISSEVPQNLSASRPQDRQFILSSKKLLLSDSGFYLCALSRDRRTEAFFGQGTRLTVV.

The chain joins TRBV3-1 (or the pseudogene TRBV3-2) to TRBJ1-1; 11 nucleotides line up with TRBD1. CDR1 is LGHDT and CDR2 is YNNKEL in the germline V gene (reference sequence). J was trimmed by 1 base and V by 3 bases; bases with no gene match: 1. CDR3 length: 15 amino acids. CDR3 in amino acids: CASSQGQGGNTEAFF. Here the CDR3 DNA reads TGTGCCAGCAGCCAGGGACAGGGGGGGAACACTGAAGCTTTCTTT.

The CDR3 DNA sequence: TGTGCCAGCAGCTTTGGATCGGGTACCGGGGAGCTGTTTTTT. It specifies CASSFGSGTGELFF. The chain has TRBV5-6 and TRBJ2-2; D gene uncertain. CDR1 and CDR2 (germline): SGHDT, YYEEEE. This CDR3 is built from 14 residues. V was clipped by 2 bases and J by 5 bases, with 10 bases between them.

This clone has just a few counts. The CDR3 sequence is CASSNPNGVSPLHF. The CDR3 DNA reads as TGTGCCAGTAGTAACCCAAATGGAGTTTCACCCCTCCACTTT. The chain employs TRBV19 and TRBJ1-6; no firm D call. This CDR3 contains 14 residues. In germline, CDR1 is LNHDA, CDR2 SQIVND (reference sequence). Deletions cut 4 bases from V and 9 bases from J, with 13 bases between.

The rearrangement links TRBV28 to TRBJ1-5; perhaps TRBD1 as D (6 bases). The CDR3 is 16 residues long. The germline V gene has CDR1 MDHEN and CDR2 SYDVKM. V was trimmed by 3 bases and J by 2 bases, leaving 14 bases between them. CDR3 sequence: CASSFGGGWGNQPQHF. CDR3 in DNA: TGTGCCAGCAGTTTTGGGGGGGGCTGGGGCAATCAGCCCCAGCATTTT.

V and J are TRBV28 and TRBJ1-1; tentative D call: TRBD1 (5 bases). Germline V gene data show CDR1 as MDHEN and CDR2 as SYDVKM. The CDR3 loop spans 14 amino acids. Trimming took off 6 bases at V and 0 bases at J, with 11 bases between the two ends. This CDR3 reads CASSPGNLNTEAFF. In nucleotides, the CDR3 is TGTGCCAGCAGCCCAGGGAACTTGAACACTGAAGCTTTCTTT.

The V call is TRBV14, the J call TRBJ1-1; 9 nucleotides match TRBD1. Per the germline V gene, CDR1 is SGHDN and CDR2 is FVKESK. CDR3 length equals 15 residues. The V segment lost 4 bases and the J segment 5 bases; nucleotides outside the gene matches: 8. DNA for the CDR3: TGTGCCAGCAGCCTAATTACAGGGGGCTGGACTGAAGCTTTCTTT. Translating gives CASSLITGGWTEAFF.

This chain links TRBV12-5 with TRBJ1-1; no clear D. The CDR3 length is 11 residues. Germline assignment: CDR1 LGHNT and CDR2 FRNRAP. V was cut by 8 bases and J by 4 bases, with 8 bases left in between. DNA for the CDR3: TGTGCTAGTTCCGTCGGCACTGAAGCTTTCTTT. Amino acids: CASSVGTEAFF. The full variable domain, rest sourced from reference TRBV12-5 and TRBJ1-1, is DARVTQTPRHKVTEMGQEVTMRCQPILGHNTVFWYRQTMMQGLELLAYFRNRAPLDDSGMPKDRFSAEMPDATLATLKIQPSEPRDSAVYFCASSVGTEAFFGQGTRLTVV.

The rearrangement uses TRBV18 and TRBJ1-1, with unresolved D. This CDR3 region has 13 residues. V shed 4 bases and J shed 0 bases, with 6 bases lying between them. Germline V gives CDR1 KGHSH, CDR2 LQKENI. CDR3 DNA: TGTGCCAGCTCACTAGACATGAACACTGAAGCTTTCTTT. This encodes CASSLDMNTEAFF.

This chain uses TRBV5-6 with TRBJ1-2, with D hard to call. This CDR3 contains 16 residues. The germline V gene encodes CDR1 SGHDT and CDR2 YYEEEE. The V end lost 0 bases, the J end lost 6 bases, and 18 bases lay between the germline ends. CDR3 nucleotides: TGTGCCAGCAGCTTGGGAGATCTGCTAGTTTTGGATGGCTACACCTTC. This gives the protein CASSLGDLLVLDGYTF.

The chain uses TRBV29-1 and TRBJ2-7; 9 nucleotides align to TRBD1. Germline-derived CDR1 and CDR2 are SQVTM and ANQGSEA. The junction had 7 bases not matched to a gene; V was cut back by 7 bases and J by 3 bases. CDR3 length: 13 residues. This CDR3 reads CSGSQGALYEQYF. In nucleotides, the CDR3 is TGCAGCGGCTCACAGGGGGCCCTCTACGAGCAGTACTTC.

This sequence joins TRBV10-3 and TRBJ2-1; TRBD2 matches at 13 bases. The CDR3 sequence is 16 residues long. Unmatched junction bases numbered 11, after V lost 8 bases and J lost 7 bases. Germline values: CDR1 ENHRY, CDR2 SYGVKD. CDR3 region: CAIGQVLAGGPNEQFF. The DNA of the CDR3 is TGTGCCATCGGGCAAGTACTAGCGGGGGGGCCAAATGAGCAGTTCTTC.

This clone has only one observation. V is TRBV13 and J is TRBJ2-7, with 10 nucleotides matching TRBD1. CDR1 is PRHDT and CDR2 is FYEKMQ in the germline V gene (reference sequence). J was trimmed by 3 bases and V by 5 bases; bases with no gene match: 4. CDR3 length equals 14 residues. CDR3 sequence: CASSRRDRGYEQYF. The CDR3, as DNA: TGTGCCAGCAGCCGCCGGGACAGGGGCTACGAGCAGTACTTC.

The rearrangement links TRBV9 to TRBJ1-2; D remains unclear. There are 12 residues in the CDR3. Trimming cost V 10 bases and J 4 bases, with 14 bases left between them. Looked up from germline, CDR1 is SGDLS and CDR2 is YYNGEE. Here the CDR3 reads CASAEGSYGYTF. The CDR3 DNA reads TGTGCCTCCGCCGAGGGATCCTATGGCTACACCTTC.

The rearrangement links TRBV5-5 to TRBJ2-5; D unresolved. CDR1 and CDR2 from the germline V gene are SGHKS and YYEKEE (reference sequence). The ends were cut back, 7 bases at V and 5 bases at J, with 18 bases in the middle. There are 14 residues in the CDR3. The CDR3: CASHYLHRQETQYF. CDR3 in DNA: TGTGCCAGCCACTATTTACATCGCCAGGAGACCCAGTACTTC.

This sequence joins TRBV6-1 and TRBJ1-2, with D possibly being TRBD1 (6 bases). V lost 3 bases and J lost 6, with 14 bases in between. CDR1 is MNHNS and CDR2 is SASEGT in the germline V gene. The CDR3 is 14 residues long. The CDR3 here is CASSEGTRWNGYTF. The CDR3 bases are TGTGCCAGCAGTGAGGGGACACGGTGGAATGGCTACACCTTC.

This clone was observed a handful of times. The chain couples TRBV4-1 to TRBJ2-1; D might be TRBD2 (7 bases). Per germline, CDR1 MGHRA and CDR2 YSYEKL. The V and J ends lost 0 bases and 9 bases respectively, with 12 bases between them. The CDR3 length is 14 residues. CDR3 amino acids: CASSQDEGGSEQFF. In DNA, the CDR3 is TGCGCCAGCAGCCAAGACGAGGGGGGGAGTGAGCAGTTCTTC.

The rearrangement uses TRBV19 and TRBJ1-6; 10 bases are shared with TRBD1. Germline V gene sequence: CDR1 LNHDA, CDR2 SQIVND (reference sequence). Unmatched junction bases numbered 5, after V lost 1 base and J lost 8 bases. The CDR3 length is 16 residues. The CDR3 DNA follows: TGTGCCAGTAGTATAGCCGGGACAGGGGCGGATTCACCCCTCCACTTT. Amino acids: CASSIAGTGADSPLHF.

This chain joins TRBV9 and TRBJ1-4, with D perhaps TRBD1 (5 bases). Trimming left V 4 bases short and J 4 bases short, with 11 bases between. Germline V gene data show CDR1 as SGDLS and CDR2 as YYNGEE. CDR3 length: 14 amino acids. The CDR3 loop is CASSTGGFNEKLFF. In DNA form, the CDR3 reads TGTGCCAGCAGCACCGGGGGGTTTAATGAAAAACTGTTTTTT.

The V and J genes are TRBV28 and TRBJ1-3; TRBD1 agrees at 12 bases. This CDR3 is 19 amino acids long. J was trimmed by 2 bases and V by 2 bases; bases with no gene match: 10. Looked up from germline, CDR1 is MDHEN and CDR2 is SYDVKM. CDR3 amino acids: CASSLKGTGGEGTGNTIYF. CDR3 DNA: TGTGCCAGCAGTTTAAAGGGGACAGGGGGCGAAGGGACTGGAAACACCATATATTTT.

The chain has TRBV4-3 and TRBJ2-3; TRBD2 agrees at 10 bases. Trimming took 0 bases from V and 1 from J; bases not matched to a gene: 4. The CDR3 consists of 17 residues. CDR1 and CDR2 (germline): LGHNA, YSLEER. The CDR3: CASSQDGTSGGTDTQYF. DNA of the CDR3: TGCGCCAGCAGCCAAGACGGCACTAGCGGGGGCACAGATACGCAGTATTTT.

This chain uses TRBV18 with TRBJ2-2; TRBD1 agrees at 9 bases. V shed 6 bases, J shed 5 bases, and the junction held 10 bases outside the gene matches. This CDR3 spans 16 amino acids. Germline V lookup: CDR1 KGHSH, CDR2 LQKENI. In DNA form, the CDR3 reads TGTGCCAGCTCTCAGGGACAGGGAGTACGGACCGGGGAGCTGTTTTTT. It codes for CASSQGQGVRTGELFF.

This clone was recorded once. The genes are TRBV2 and TRBJ2-5, with TRBD2 matching over 9 bases. V shed 7 bases, J shed 4 bases, and the junction held 13 bases outside the gene matches. Germline-derived CDR1 and CDR2 are SNHLY and FYNNEI. The CDR3 loop spans 16 amino acids. The CDR3 region has the DNA TGTGCCAGCATTCGGCGGGGGGGCCGATTGGCAGAGACCCAGTACTTC. The encoded protein is CASIRRGGRLAETQYF.

This clone was recorded only once. V gene TRBV27 combines with J gene TRBJ1-4; D uncertain. CDR1 and CDR2 from the germline V gene are MNHEY and SMNVEV (reference sequence). V was cut by 7 bases and J by 0 bases, with 9 bases left in between. The CDR3 loop spans 14 amino acids. In nucleotides, the CDR3 is TGTGCCAGCACCCCCCCGGCAACTAATGAAAAACTGTTTTTT. Protein sequence: CASTPPATNEKLFF. Filled out from reference TRBV27 and TRBJ1-4, the complete variable domain reads EAQVTQNPRYLITVTGKKLTVTCSQNMNHEYMSWYRQDPGLGLRQIYYSMNVEVTDKGDVPEGYKVSRKEKRNFPLILESPSPNQTSLYFCASTPPATNEKLFFGSGTQLSVL.

The rearrangement joins TRBV3-1 (or the pseudogene TRBV3-2) to TRBJ1-6; TRBD1 matches at 8 bases. Germline CDR1 reads LGHDT; CDR2 reads YNNKEL (reference sequence). The CDR3 consists of 16 residues. The J segment lost 8 bases and the V segment lost 1 base, leaving 7 bases of the junction unmatched. The CDR3 DNA sequence: TGTGCCAGCAGCCAAGCAGGACAGGGATCCTATTCACCCCTCCACTTT. Encoded protein: CASSQAGQGSYSPLHF.

This chain links TRBV7-2 with TRBJ1-1, with 8 bases lining up with TRBD1. CDR3 length: 15 residues. The junction had 9 bases not matched to a gene; V was cut back by 4 bases and J by 5 bases. Per germline, CDR1 SGHTA and CDR2 FQGNSA. DNA of the CDR3: TGTGCCAGCAGCTCCGGACAGGGCGGTTATACTGAAGCTTTCTTT. It is translated as CASSSGQGGYTEAFF.

In its sample, this clone was seen a few times. Other nucleotide sequences from this sample produce the same CDR3. The V and J genes are TRBV18 and TRBJ1-1; maybe TRBD1 (6 bases). The CDR3 has 14 residues. Between the trimmed V and J ends, which lost 2 bases and 1 base, there was a span of 8 bases. The germline gives CDR1 KGHSH, CDR2 LQKENI. CDR3: CASSPGDKNTEAFF. CDR3 nucleotides: TGTGCCAGCTCACCAGGGGACAAGAACACTGAAGCTTTCTTT.